The next 20 T cell receptor beta chains were all read from a single sample in a study of identical twins. TCRdb re-derived calls from the 5' RACE reads in MiXCR, one entry per CDR3 protein. The sample includes approximately 700,000 distinct CDR3 sequences, 5.5% to 6.5% of them seen just once. Sequencing was done on a sample of naive T cells sorted from blood. The receptor source for this set is a man between 18 and 35 years old in good health.

This clonotype occurred many times. The chain recombines TRBV7-9 with TRBJ2-3; D call uncertain. V was pared by 1 base and J by 7 bases, with 15 bases between. Germline V gene lookup returns CDR1 SEHNR and CDR2 FQNEAQ (reference sequence). The CDR3 runs 15 residues. The CDR3: CASSLEARPRYTQYF. The CDR3 coding sequence is TGTGCCAGCAGCTTAGAAGCCAGGCCCCGATATACGCAGTATTTT. Supplemented by reference TRBV7-9 and TRBJ2-3, the full variable domain reads DTGVSQNPRHKITKRGQNVTFRCDPISEHNRLYWYRQTLGQGPEFLTYFQNEAQLEKSRLLSDRFSAERPKGSFSTLEIQRTEQGDSAMYLCASSLEARPRYTQYFGPGTRLTVL.

In DNA form, the CDR3 reads TGTGCCAGCAGCTTTGGGCCAGCCTCCTACAATGAGCAGTTCTTC. This sequence encodes CASSFGPASYNEQFF. The rearrangement joins TRBV11-2 to TRBJ2-1; D gene ambiguous. In germline, CDR1 is SGHAT, CDR2 FQNNGV. V dropped 3 bases and J dropped 0 bases, with 9 bases sitting between them. The CDR3 is 15 residues long.

The CDR3 protein is CASSGRFNEKLFF. In nucleotides, the CDR3 is TGTGCCAGCAGTGGACGGTTCAATGAAAAACTGTTTTTT. The J gene is TRBJ1-4, the V gene TRBV25-1; D is unclear. The V gene's germline CDR1 is MGHDK and CDR2 SYGVNS. The CDR3 is 13 residues long. Trimming pared 4 bases from V and 5 bases from J, leaving 8 bases between.

The sample holds many counts of this clonotype. This CDR3 is CASSVSWGGAYEQYF. The CDR3 nucleotides read TGTGCCAGCAGCGTATCCTGGGGTGGGGCCTACGAGCAGTACTTC. J is TRBJ2-7 and V is TRBV9; unclear D gene. Between the trimmed V and J ends, which lost 1 base and 2 bases, there was a span of 13 bases. CDR1 is SGDLS and CDR2 is YYNGEE in the germline V gene. The CDR3 extends over 15 amino acids.

This clonotype was found many times. The genes are TRBV28 and TRBJ2-7; 8 bases line up with TRBD1. CDR3 length: 13 amino acids. Germline lookup yields CDR1 MDHEN and CDR2 SYDVKM. V lost 5 bases and J lost 2; bases outside the gene matches: 2. DNA for the CDR3: TGTGCCAGCAGTGGGGACAGGACCTACGAGCAGTACTTC. This codes for CASSGDRTYEQYF.

This clonotype appeared many times. In nucleotides, the CDR3 is TGCAGCGTTGAGGTGGGGGCCTACGAGCAGTACTTC. Amino acid sequence: CSVEVGAYEQYF. The chain employs TRBV29-1 and TRBJ2-7, with D perhaps being TRBD1 or TRBD2 (5 bases each). Germline values: CDR1 SQVTM, CDR2 ANQGSEA. V was pared by 3 bases and J by 2 bases, with 8 bases between. The CDR3 length is 12 residues.

This clonotype was found a few times. V gene TRBV14 combines with J gene TRBJ2-1, with 7 bases lining up with TRBD2. Germline V lookup: CDR1 SGHDN, CDR2 FVKESK. Germline trimming cut 7 bases from V and 1 base from J; bases unmatched to any gene: 7. The CDR3 is made up of 15 amino acids. CDR3 amino acids: CASTGGRGSYNEQFF. CDR3 coding DNA: TGTGCCAGCACGGGCGGGAGAGGATCCTACAATGAGCAGTTCTTC.

This clonotype occurred a few times. This chain links TRBV6-5 with TRBJ1-5, with D uncertain. V dropped 0 bases and J dropped 1 base, with 10 bases sitting between them. The germline gives CDR1 MNHEY, CDR2 SVGAGI. This CDR3 region has 16 residues. This chain's CDR3 is CASSYSTLGSNQPQHF. CDR3 bases: TGTGCCAGCAGTTACTCTACACTAGGGAGCAATCAGCCCCAGCATTTT.

This clonotype came up many times. The chain employs TRBV15 and TRBJ1-1, with TRBD1 identical over 8 bases. The length of the CDR3 is 14 residues. The J segment lost 4 bases and the V segment lost 1 base, leaving 2 bases of the junction unmatched. CDR1 LNHNV and CDR2 YYDKDF come from the germline V gene (reference sequence). Here the CDR3 DNA reads TGTGCCACCAGCAGAGTGGACAGGGCCACTGAAGCTTTCTTT. Protein product: CATSRVDRATEAFF. The full variable domain, completed using reference TRBV15 and TRBJ1-1, is DAMVIQNPRYQVTQFGKPVTLSCSQTLNHNVMYWYQQKSSQAPKLLFHYYDKDFNNEADTPDNFQSRRPNTSFCFLDIRSPGLGDTAMYLCATSRVDRATEAFFGQGTRLTVV.

Regarding this clonotype: A read error is possible here, since a much larger clone lies one base away. CDR3 residues: CSVKGLSYNEQFF. CDR3 coding DNA: TGCAGCGTTAAGGGACTCTCGTACAATGAGCAGTTCTTC. J is TRBJ2-1 and V is TRBV29-1, with a possible D match to TRBD2 (6 bases). With 5 bases removed from V and 4 bases from J, the gap between germline ends came to 12 bases. The CDR3 totals 13 residues. In germline, CDR1 is SQVTM, CDR2 ANQGSEA.

This clonotype was recorded at least ten times. The V and J genes are TRBV20-1 and TRBJ2-2; a possible D gene is TRBD1 (6 bases). Trimming removed 5 bases at V and 6 bases at J, with 16 bases between. This CDR3 has 14 residues. The germline CDR1 and CDR2 sequences are DFQATT and SNEGSKA (reference sequence). The CDR3 sequence is CSAPGEVSAGELFF. In DNA form, the CDR3 reads TGCAGTGCTCCAGGGGAAGTTAGCGCCGGGGAGCTGTTTTTT.

The chain carries TRBV29-1 and TRBJ2-3; D gene uncertain. Germline assignment: CDR1 SQVTM and CDR2 ANQGSEA. The CDR3 has 13 residues. Trimming took 6 bases from V and 0 from J, leaving 10 bases between them. CDR3 coding DNA: TGCAGCGTCCTAGTCGGTAGCACAGATACGCAGTATTTT. The encoded protein is CSVLVGSTDTQYF.

This clonotype was detected a few times. CDR3 region: CASSLTRGLGGTDTQYF. In DNA, the CDR3 is TGTGCCAGCAGTTTAACCCGGGGCCTTGGTGGCACAGATACGCAGTATTTT. V and J are TRBV12-3 or TRBV12-4 and TRBJ2-3, with D perhaps assigned TRBD1 or TRBD2 (5 bases each). The CDR3 has 17 amino acids. Trimming removed 2 bases from V and 1 base from J, with 16 bases in between.

This clonotype was picked up a small number of times. This chain joins TRBV27 and TRBJ2-7; 8 nucleotides align to TRBD1. V was pared by 6 bases and J by 3 bases, with 10 bases of the junction left unmatched. Germline CDR1 and CDR2: MNHEY and SMNVEV (reference sequence). The CDR3 length is 15 residues. CDR3 in DNA: TGTGCCAGCAGCCGTGGACAGGGTGTTTTCTACGAGCAGTACGTC. Amino acids: CASSRGQGVFYEQYV.

In its sample, this clonotype was seen many times. This chain joins TRBV2 and TRBJ2-1; TRBD2 matches at 12 bases. The V segment lost 6 bases and the J segment 7 bases; nucleotides outside the gene matches: 10. The CDR3 is made up of 16 amino acids. Germline-derived CDR1 and CDR2 are SNHLY and FYNNEI. CDR3: CASSGRLAGVGNEQFF. The CDR3 DNA is TGTGCCAGCAGCGGAAGACTAGCGGGAGTAGGGAATGAGCAGTTCTTC.

This clonotype has ten or more counts. The chain carries TRBV11-2 and TRBJ2-1, with D perhaps TRBD2 (5 bases). The CDR3 loop spans 17 amino acids. Germline CDR1 is SGHAT and CDR2 is FQNNGV. V shed 0 bases and J shed 0 bases, with 12 bases lying between them. The chain's CDR3 is CASSLDGGRLSYNEQFF. The CDR3 DNA sequence: TGTGCCAGCAGCTTAGATGGAGGCAGACTCTCCTACAATGAGCAGTTCTTC.

In its sample, this clonotype was seen many times. The chain joins TRBV7-8 to TRBJ2-7; tentative D call: TRBD1 (6 bases). Trimming shortened V by 5 bases and J by 5 bases, and 16 bases separated the two germline ends. The CDR3 is 14 amino acids. Germline loops: CDR1 SGHVS, CDR2 FQNEAQ. CDR3 in DNA: TGTGCCAGCAGCCAACACAGGGATTCGGACGAGCAGTACTTC. As protein: CASSQHRDSDEQYF.

This clonotype was found a few times. The gene calls are TRBV5-6 and TRBJ2-2; D unclear. CDR3 length equals 16 residues. Germline assignment: CDR1 SGHDT and CDR2 YYEEEE. Deletions cut 0 bases from V and 2 bases from J, with 11 bases between. The CDR3 DNA sequence: TGTGCCAGCAGCTTGGGTTTCAGGTCAAACACCGGGGAGCTGTTTTTT. Amino acid sequence: CASSLGFRSNTGELFF.

This clonotype was picked up many times. The chain is built from TRBV29-1 and TRBJ2-1, with 10 bases identical to TRBD2. Germline lookup yields CDR1 SQVTM and CDR2 ANQGSEA. After removal of 4 bases from V and 2 bases from J, the junction contained 8 bases not matched to a gene. This CDR3 contains 16 residues. The CDR3 DNA follows: TGCAGCGTTGGTATACTAGCGGGAAGGACCTACAATGAGCAGTTCTTC. Amino acids: CSVGILAGRTYNEQFF.

The V gene is TRBV25-1, the J gene TRBJ1-1; D remains unclear. This CDR3 comprises 13 residues. Germline V CDR1 and CDR2: MGHDK, SYGVNS. Trimming left V 0 bases short and J 6 bases short, with 8 bases between. In nucleotides, the CDR3 is TGTGCCAGCAGTGAATACGCGGGGTCTGAAGCTTTCTTT. Its translation: CASSEYAGSEAFF.